A selection of T cell receptor beta chains follows, all from one sample in a study of OX40 agonist ivuxolimab in advanced cancers. Libraries were prepared by immunoSEQ multiplex PCR; TCRdb keeps only in-frame clonotypes and omits some of them. The table records tens of thousands of clones, about 89% of them present only once. Sequences were derived from CD4+ or CD8+ T cells sorted from blood, sampled in a trial of the OX40 agonist ivuxolimab. The receptors derive from an adult with an advanced solid tumor such as melanoma, head and neck, liver or kidney cancer. Each CDR3 is given with its conserved first and last residue. Fields, in order: D gene, V gene, clone size, J gene, CDR3 DNA, CDR3 protein. D genes are given only for firm matches. The size entry is marked missing in some rows and otherwise reads once, few, many or a size class.

d_gene: .
v_gene: TRBV28
abundance: once
j_gene: TRBJ1-1
CDR3nt: TGTGCCAGCACCAGGGGCCTGAACACTGAAGCTTTCTTT
CDR3aa: CASTRGLNTEAFF

d_gene: TRBD1
v_gene: TRBV9
abundance: few
j_gene: TRBJ1-1
CDR3nt: TGTGCCAGCAGCGCCAGACCGGGACAGGGTTACATGAACACTGAAGCTTTCTTT
CDR3aa: CASSARPGQGYMNTEAFF

d_gene: TRBD2
v_gene: TRBV19
abundance: .
j_gene: TRBJ2-1
CDR3nt: TGTGCCACCGGGAGGGACTCCTACAATGAGCAGTTCTTC
CDR3aa: CATGRDSYNEQFF

d_gene: .
v_gene: TRBV19
abundance: .
j_gene: TRBJ1-6
CDR3nt: TGTGCCAGTAGTATTGCGGCAGCTAATTCACCCCTCCACTTT
CDR3aa: CASSIAAANSPLHF

d_gene: .
v_gene: TRBV15
abundance: .
j_gene: TRBJ1-6
CDR3nt: TGTGCCACCAGCCTAGACAGCTCCTATAATTCACCCCTCCACTTT
CDR3aa: CATSLDSSYNSPLHF

d_gene: TRBD2
v_gene: TRBV4-2
abundance: .
j_gene: TRBJ2-5
CDR3nt: TGTGCCAGCAGCCAAGATTTGGGGGGGCAAGAGACCCAGTACTTC
CDR3aa: CASSQDLGGQETQYF

d_gene: .
v_gene: TRBV6-1
abundance: .
j_gene: TRBJ2-2
CDR3nt: TGTGCCAGCAGTTTATCCGGGACCGGCACCGGGGAGCTGTTTTTT
CDR3aa: CASSLSGTGTGELFF

d_gene: .
v_gene: TRBV29-1
abundance: .
j_gene: TRBJ2-1
CDR3nt: TGCAGCGTTTTTGGGGTGGGGACAAACCTCAATGAGCAGTTCTTC
CDR3aa: CSVFGVGTNLNEQFF

d_gene: .
v_gene: TRBV7-9
abundance: .
j_gene: TRBJ2-1
CDR3nt: TGTGCCGTTAACGACAATGAGCAGTTCTTC
CDR3aa: CAVNDNEQFF

d_gene: .
v_gene: TRBV7-9
abundance: .
j_gene: TRBJ1-1
CDR3nt: TGTGCCAGCAGTACGACAGAAATGAACACTGAAGCTTTCTTT
CDR3aa: CASSTTEMNTEAFF

d_gene: .
v_gene: TRBV27
abundance: .
j_gene: TRBJ2-7
CDR3nt: TGTGCCAGCAGTTTAAACGACGGACTGTACGAGCAGTACTTC
CDR3aa: CASSLNDGLYEQYF

d_gene: .
v_gene: TRBV11-2
abundance: .
j_gene: TRBJ1-5
CDR3nt: TGTGCCAGCAGCCTAGTCGTCTATAGCAATCAGCCCCAGCATTTT
CDR3aa: CASSLVVYSNQPQHF

d_gene: .
v_gene: TRBV13
abundance: .
j_gene: TRBJ2-7
CDR3nt: TGTGCCAGCAGCTTAGACAGGGCTTACGAGCAGTACTTC
CDR3aa: CASSLDRAYEQYF

d_gene: .
v_gene: TRBV30
abundance: .
j_gene: TRBJ1-5
CDR3nt: TGTGCCTGGAGTGAAGGTTATAGCAATCAGCCCCAGCATTTT
CDR3aa: CAWSEGYSNQPQHF

d_gene: .
v_gene: TRBV7-9
abundance: .
j_gene: TRBJ2-1
CDR3nt: TGTGCCAGCAGCCTCGGGCCCTCGGAACAGTTCTTC
CDR3aa: CASSLGPSEQFF

d_gene: TRBD1
v_gene: TRBV5-6
abundance: .
j_gene: TRBJ2-7
CDR3nt: TGTGCCAGCAGCTTGAGGGACAGGGCAAACGAGCAGTACTTC
CDR3aa: CASSLRDRANEQYF

d_gene: .
v_gene: TRBV6-1
abundance: .
j_gene: TRBJ1-5
CDR3nt: TGTGCCAGCGCCGAAAACAGGGCCTTATCTCAGCCCCAGCATTTT
CDR3aa: CASAENRALSQPQHF

d_gene: .
v_gene: TRBV15
abundance: .
j_gene: TRBJ2-1
CDR3nt: TGTGCCACCAGCAGATTCCGGGACTCATCCTACAATGAGCAGTTCTTC
CDR3aa: CATSRFRDSSYNEQFF

d_gene: TRBD2
v_gene: TRBV6-5
abundance: once
j_gene: TRBJ2-3
CDR3nt: TGTGCCAGCTGGCGGGGGGGCCCAGATACGCAGTATTTT
CDR3aa: CASWRGGPDTQYF

d_gene: .
v_gene: TRBV19
abundance: .
j_gene: TRBJ2-3
CDR3nt: TGTGCCAGTAGTCTCGGCAGGTCCCCCTCTAGCACAGATACGCAGTATTTT
CDR3aa: CASSLGRSPSSTDTQYF

d_gene: TRBD1
v_gene: TRBV2
abundance: once
j_gene: TRBJ2-7
CDR3nt: TGTGCCAGCAGTGATACGGACAGGTTGGGGTCCTACGAGCAGTACTTC
CDR3aa: CASSDTDRLGSYEQYF

d_gene: .
v_gene: TRBV5-4
abundance: .
j_gene: TRBJ2-5
CDR3nt: TGTGCCAGCAGCGGCGAAGAGACCCAGTACTTC
CDR3aa: CASSGEETQYF

d_gene: .
v_gene: TRBV5-1
abundance: .
j_gene: TRBJ2-5
CDR3nt: TGCGCCAGCAGCTTGGCCGAGGCCAGGGGAGAGACCCAGTACTTC
CDR3aa: CASSLAEARGETQYF

d_gene: TRBD1
v_gene: TRBV23-1
abundance: .
j_gene: TRBJ2-7
CDR3nt: TGCGCCAGCAGCCCGCCTGGCAGGGGGCCCACCTACGAGCAGTACTTC
CDR3aa: CASSPPGRGPTYEQYF

d_gene: TRBD2
v_gene: TRBV7-2
abundance: .
j_gene: TRBJ2-2
CDR3nt: TGTGCCAGCAGCTTAGGTGGCGGGGGGTACACCGGGGAGCTGTTTTTT
CDR3aa: CASSLGGGGYTGELFF

d_gene: .
v_gene: TRBV7-9
abundance: .
j_gene: TRBJ1-5
CDR3nt: TGTGCCAGCAGCTTAAGTAGCAATCAGCCCCAGCATTTT
CDR3aa: CASSLSSNQPQHF

d_gene: .
v_gene: TRBV6-1
abundance: .
j_gene: TRBJ2-7
CDR3nt: TGTGCCAGCAGTGGAGGTCCCGGGTCAACCTACGAGCAGTACTTC
CDR3aa: CASSGGPGSTYEQYF

d_gene: TRBD1
v_gene: TRBV19
abundance: .
j_gene: TRBJ1-4
CDR3nt: TGTGCCACATCCCAGGGGGATGAAAAACTGTTTTTT
CDR3aa: CATSQGDEKLFF

d_gene: TRBD2
v_gene: TRBV14
abundance: .
j_gene: TRBJ2-3
CDR3nt: TGTGCCAGCAGCCAGTCTAGCGGCAGAGATACGCAGTATTTT
CDR3aa: CASSQSSGRDTQYF

d_gene: TRBD2
v_gene: TRBV9
abundance: .
j_gene: TRBJ2-7
CDR3nt: TGTGCCAGCAGCGTAGGGCGGGAGCTACGGGACGAGCAGTACTTC
CDR3aa: CASSVGRELRDEQYF

d_gene: TRBD2
v_gene: TRBV7-9
abundance: .
j_gene: TRBJ2-5
CDR3nt: TGTGCCAGCAGCTTAAGGCCAGCGGGGGTGCAAGAGACCCAGTACTTC
CDR3aa: CASSLRPAGVQETQYF

d_gene: .
v_gene: TRBV10-2
abundance: .
j_gene: TRBJ1-2
CDR3nt: TGCGCCAGCAGTGAGTTGTTACATAACTATGGCTACACCTTC
CDR3aa: CASSELLHNYGYTF

d_gene: TRBD1
v_gene: TRBV6-5
abundance: few
j_gene: TRBJ1-5
CDR3nt: TGTGCCAGCAGTTACTCGGGACAGATAAATCAGCCCCAGCATTTT
CDR3aa: CASSYSGQINQPQHF

d_gene: .
v_gene: TRBV7-9
abundance: .
j_gene: TRBJ2-7
CDR3nt: TGTGCCAGCAGCTCCTACCCGGGACGGAGCTCCTACGAGCAGTACTTC
CDR3aa: CASSSYPGRSSYEQYF

d_gene: TRBD1
v_gene: TRBV10-3
abundance: .
j_gene: TRBJ2-3
CDR3nt: TGTGCCATCAGTCAACGGACAGGGGGGATCACAGATACGCAGTATTTT
CDR3aa: CAISQRTGGITDTQYF